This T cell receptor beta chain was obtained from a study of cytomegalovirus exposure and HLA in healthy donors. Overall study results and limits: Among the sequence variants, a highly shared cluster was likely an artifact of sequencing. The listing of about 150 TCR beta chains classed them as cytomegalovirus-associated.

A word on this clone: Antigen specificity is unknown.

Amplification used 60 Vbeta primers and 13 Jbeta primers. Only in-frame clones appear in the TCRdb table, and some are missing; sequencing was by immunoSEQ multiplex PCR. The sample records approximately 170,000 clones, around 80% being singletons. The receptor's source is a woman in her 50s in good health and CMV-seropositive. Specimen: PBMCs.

The CDR3 is CALNRANVLTF. DNA of the CDR3: TGTGCCCTAAACCGTGCCAACGTCCTGACTTTC. The chain couples TRBV7-2 to TRBJ2-6; D unclear. Trimming pared 11 bases from V and 7 bases from J, leaving 9 bases between. Germline V gene lookup returns CDR1 SGHTA and CDR2 FQGNSA. This CDR3 has 11 residues. The full variable domain, with the rest looked up from reference TRBV7-2 and TRBJ2-6, is GAGVSQSPSNKVTEKGKDVELRCDPISGHTALYWYRQSLGQGLEFLIYFQGNSAPDKSGLPSDRFSAERTGGSVSTLTIQRTQQEDSAVYLCALNRANVLTFGAGSRLTVL.